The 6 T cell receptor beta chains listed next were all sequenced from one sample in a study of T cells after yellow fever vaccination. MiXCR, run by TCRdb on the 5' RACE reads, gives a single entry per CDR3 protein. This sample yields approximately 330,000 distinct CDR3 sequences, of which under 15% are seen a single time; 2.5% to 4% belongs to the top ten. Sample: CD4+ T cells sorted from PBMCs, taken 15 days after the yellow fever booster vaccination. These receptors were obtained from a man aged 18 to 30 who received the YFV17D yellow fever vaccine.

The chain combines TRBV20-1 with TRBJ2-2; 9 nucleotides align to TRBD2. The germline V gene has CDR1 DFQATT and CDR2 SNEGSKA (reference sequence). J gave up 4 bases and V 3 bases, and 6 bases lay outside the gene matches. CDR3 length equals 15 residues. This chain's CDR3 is CSARQAGGGTGELFF. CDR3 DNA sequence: TGCAGTGCTAGGCAAGCGGGGGGAGGCACCGGGGAGCTGTTTTTT.

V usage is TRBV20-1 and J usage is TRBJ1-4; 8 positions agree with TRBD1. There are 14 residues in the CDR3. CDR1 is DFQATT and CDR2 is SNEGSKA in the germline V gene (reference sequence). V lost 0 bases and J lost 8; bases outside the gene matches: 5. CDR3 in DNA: TGCAGTGCTAGAGACGACAGGGGTGGCGAAAAACTGTTTTTT. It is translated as CSARDDRGGEKLFF.

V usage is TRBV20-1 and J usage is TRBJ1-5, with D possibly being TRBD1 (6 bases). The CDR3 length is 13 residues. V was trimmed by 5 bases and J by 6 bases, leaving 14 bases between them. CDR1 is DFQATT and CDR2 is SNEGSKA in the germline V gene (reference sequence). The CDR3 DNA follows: TGCAGTGCTCGGGGGCTTGACATTCAGCCCCAGCATTTT. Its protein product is CSARGLDIQPQHF.

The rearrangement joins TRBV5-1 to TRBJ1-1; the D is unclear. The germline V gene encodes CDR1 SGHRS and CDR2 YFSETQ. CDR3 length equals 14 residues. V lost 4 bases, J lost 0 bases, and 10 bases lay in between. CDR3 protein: CASSPGPMNTEAFF. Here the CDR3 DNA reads TGCGCCAGCAGCCCGGGTCCGATGAACACTGAAGCTTTCTTT.

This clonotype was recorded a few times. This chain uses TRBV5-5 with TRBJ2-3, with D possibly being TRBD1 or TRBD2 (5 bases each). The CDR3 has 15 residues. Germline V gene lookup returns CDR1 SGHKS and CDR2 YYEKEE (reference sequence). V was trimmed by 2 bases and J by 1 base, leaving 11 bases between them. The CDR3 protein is CASSFRESGTDTQYF. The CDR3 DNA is TGTGCCAGCAGCTTCAGGGAGAGTGGCACAGATACGCAGTATTTT.

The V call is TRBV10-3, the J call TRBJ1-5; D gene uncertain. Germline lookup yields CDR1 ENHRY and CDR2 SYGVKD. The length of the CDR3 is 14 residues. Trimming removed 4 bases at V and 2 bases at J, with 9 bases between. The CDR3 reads CAISVALGNQPQHF. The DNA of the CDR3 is TGTGCCATCAGTGTAGCTCTGGGCAATCAGCCCCAGCATTTT.